Following are 5 T cell receptor beta chains from one sample sequenced in a study of T-cell reconstitution after alpha-beta-depleted transplantation in children. Unique molecular identifiers tagged the TCRbeta library. Using its own MiXCR run on the PCR reads, TCRdb lists one record per CDR3 protein. The sample includes about 980,000 distinct CDR3 sequences, less than 30% of them seen just once. Sequenced here: PBMCs, mostly from graft donor cells, sampled 360 days after TCRalphabeta/CD19-depleted stem cell transplant. Source of these receptors: a boy in the first two years of life who had a stem cell transplant for SCID, so the T cells may come from the graft donor.

This clonotype was counted between two and nine times. The V and J genes are TRBV12-5 and TRBJ1-1, with D perhaps TRBD1 (5 bases). Trimming shortened V by 10 bases and J by 0 bases, and 12 bases separated the two germline ends. From germline, CDR1 is LGHNT and CDR2 FRNRAP. The CDR3 is 13 residues long. The CDR3 here is CATGRVMNTEAFF. Here the CDR3 DNA reads TGTGCTACCGGCAGGGTCATGAACACTGAAGCTTTCTTT.

The CDR3 loop reads CAIGESGSGNQPQHF. The CDR3 DNA follows: TGTGCCATTGGGGAATCGGGGTCGGGCAATCAGCCCCAGCATTTT. The genes are TRBV15 and TRBJ1-5; the D is unclear. V was cut by 10 bases and J by 2 bases, with 18 bases left in between. CDR1 is LNHNV and CDR2 is YYDKDF in the germline V gene (reference sequence). The CDR3 totals 15 residues.

The rearrangement joins TRBV15 to TRBJ2-2; the D is unclear. Germline V gene lookup returns CDR1 LNHNV and CDR2 YYDKDF (reference sequence). This CDR3 comprises 13 residues. V gave up 8 bases and J gave up 7 bases, with 14 bases separating them. CDR3 sequence (DNA): TGTGCCACCCGCAAGATGTCAATCGGGGAGCTGTTTTTT. Its translation: CATRKMSIGELFF.

This clonotype was seen a handful of times. This CDR3 reads CASSPIPQGSGEAFF. Here the CDR3 DNA reads TGTGCCAGCAGCCCTATACCTCAGGGATCTGGTGAAGCTTTCTTT. The chain links TRBV6-1 to TRBJ1-1; D is possibly TRBD1 (5 bases). Trimming cost V 6 bases and J 7 bases, with 21 bases left between them. The CDR3 length is 15 residues. Germline CDR1 is MNHNS and CDR2 is SASEGT.

The V call is TRBV20-1, the J call TRBJ2-3; the D gene is possibly TRBD1 (6 bases). Looked up from germline, CDR1 is DFQATT and CDR2 is SNEGSKA (reference sequence). The CDR3 length is 15 residues. Trimming stripped 2 bases from V and 1 base from J, with 13 bases between. The CDR3 protein is CSARPGTIRTDTQYF. The CDR3 DNA reads TGCAGTGCTAGACCCGGGACAATCCGCACAGATACGCAGTATTTT.